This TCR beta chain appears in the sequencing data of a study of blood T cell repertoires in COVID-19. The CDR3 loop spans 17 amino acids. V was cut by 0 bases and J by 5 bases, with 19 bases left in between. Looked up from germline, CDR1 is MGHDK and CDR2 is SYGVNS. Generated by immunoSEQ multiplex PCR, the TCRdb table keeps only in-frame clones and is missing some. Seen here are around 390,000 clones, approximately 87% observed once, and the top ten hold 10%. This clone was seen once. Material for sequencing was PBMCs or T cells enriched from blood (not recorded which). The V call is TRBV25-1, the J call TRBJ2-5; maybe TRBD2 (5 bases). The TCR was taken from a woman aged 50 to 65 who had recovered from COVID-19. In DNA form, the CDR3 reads TGTGCCAGCAGTGAATATCCCCGGGGAATTGGACGGGAGACCCAGTACTTC. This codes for CASSEYPRGIGRETQYF. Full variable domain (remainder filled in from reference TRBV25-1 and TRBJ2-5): EADIYQTPRYLVIGTGKKITLECSQTMGHDKMYWYQQDPGMELHLIHYSYGVNSTEKGDLSSESTVSRIRTEHFPLTLESARPSHTSQYLCASSEYPRGIGRETQYFGPGTRLLVL.